Below are 29 T cell receptor beta chains sequenced from a single sample in a study of post-analysis software for immune sequencing data. Findings of the study overall: Comparison of patients with controls showed a handful of TRBV segments more frequent in patients, TRBV5-6, TRBV5-1 and TRBV20-1 among them.

Unique molecular identifiers were present in the TCR beta cDNA libraries. TCRdb ran MiXCR on the PCR reads and lists one entry per CDR3 protein. The repertoire holds fewer than 600,000 distinct CDR3 sequences, with approximately 45% as singletons. Antigens for these TCRs are unknown. Sequenced material: blood. The receptors come from a girl aged 5-17 years with multiple sclerosis.

The genes are TRBV7-3 and TRBJ2-7; TRBD2 is a possible D gene (5 bases). CDR1 and CDR2 (germline): SGHTA, FQGTGA. Trimming removed 4 bases from V and 9 bases from J, with 16 bases in between. CDR3 length equals 13 residues. The CDR3 is CASSSPPAGTQYF. The CDR3 DNA follows: TGTGCCAGCAGCTCACCCCCCGCGGGCACGCAGTACTTC.

This clonotype appeared a few times. The chain employs TRBV27 and TRBJ2-7, with D tentatively TRBD1 (6 bases). Germline V lookup: CDR1 MNHEY, CDR2 SMNVEV (reference sequence). The V and J ends lost 2 bases and 3 bases respectively, with 11 bases between them. The CDR3 runs 14 residues. This CDR3 is CASSLKDSRYEQYF. CDR3 DNA sequence: TGTGCCAGCAGTTTAAAGGACAGCCGCTACGAGCAGTACTTC.

The chain is built from TRBV2 and TRBJ1-1, with a possible D match to TRBD1 (6 bases). V was cut by 5 bases and J by 7 bases, with 8 bases left in between. The germline gives CDR1 SNHLY, CDR2 FYNNEI. CDR3 length: 11 residues. The CDR3 DNA reads TGTGCCAGCAGTCCACAGGGTGAAGCTTTCTTT. Translated, it gives CASSPQGEAFF.

V usage is TRBV29-1 and J usage is TRBJ2-1; D gene unclear. The germline CDR1 and CDR2 sequences are SQVTM and ANQGSEA. CDR3 length: 10 amino acids. V was shortened by 5 bases and J by 6 bases, with 5 bases between the two germline ends. The CDR3 loop is CSVTPNEQFF. The CDR3 region has the DNA TGCAGCGTTACCCCCAATGAGCAGTTCTTC.

Only a few counts were recorded for this clonotype. The chain recombines TRBV6-2 or TRBV6-3 with TRBJ2-7; no definite D call. The germline V and J ends were trimmed by 6 bases and 5 bases, with 5 bases remaining between them. This CDR3 is 10 amino acids long. CDR1 and CDR2 from the germline V gene are MNHEY and SVGEGT. CDR3 sequence: CASRTDEQYF. The CDR3 DNA follows: TGTGCCAGCAGGACGGACGAGCAGTACTTC.

This clonotype was seen a handful of times. This sequence joins TRBV12-3 or TRBV12-4 and TRBJ2-1; 8 nucleotides line up with TRBD2. The CDR3 is 16 residues long. V shed 2 bases, J shed 0 bases, and the junction held 3 bases outside the gene matches. The CDR3 sequence is CASSLQLADSYNEQFF. The CDR3 nucleotides read TGTGCCAGCAGTTTACAACTAGCGGACTCCTACAATGAGCAGTTCTTC.

The chain links TRBV12-3 or TRBV12-4 to TRBJ2-1; a weak D match, TRBD1 (5 bases). The CDR3 runs to 13 residues. Trimming took off 0 bases at V and 12 bases at J, with 12 bases between the two ends. CDR3 sequence: CASSLALRVVQFF. CDR3 sequence (DNA): TGTGCCAGCAGTTTAGCGCTCAGGGTGGTGCAGTTCTTC.

For the CDR3, the DNA is TGTGCCAGCAGTTTATCGAGGGACAGGGGTGAGACCCAGTACTTC. Amino acid sequence: CASSLSRDRGETQYF. The rearrangement joins TRBV27 to TRBJ2-5, with 10 bases identical to TRBD1. Germline CDR1 MNHEY, CDR2 SMNVEV (reference sequence). V lost 0 bases to trimming and J lost 5 bases; unmatched junction nucleotides: 3. This CDR3 comprises 15 residues.

The chain has TRBV2 and TRBJ2-1; TRBD1 agrees at 10 bases. This CDR3 comprises 15 residues. From germline, CDR1 is SNHLY and CDR2 FYNNEI. V lost 6 bases, J lost 4 bases, and 6 bases stayed unmatched. The CDR3 sequence: CASRVDRGLYNEQFF. CDR3 coding DNA: TGTGCCAGCAGGGTCGACAGGGGGCTGTACAATGAGCAGTTCTTC. The full variable domain, with the rest looked up from reference TRBV2 and TRBJ2-1, is EPEVTQTPSHQVTQMGQEVILRCVPISNHLYFYWYRQILGQKVEFLVSFYNNEISEKSEIFDDQFSVERPDGSNFTLKIRSTKLEDSAMYFCASRVDRGLYNEQFFGPGTRLTVL.

This clonotype was seen a few times. The CDR3 DNA reads as TGTGCCAGCAGTTTCCCGGGAAAAAACATTCAGTACTTC. This codes for CASSFPGKNIQYF. This sequence joins TRBV27 and TRBJ2-4; tentatively, D is TRBD2 (5 bases). V lost 3 bases and J 4 bases, leaving 7 bases between the germline ends. The germline gives CDR1 MNHEY, CDR2 SMNVEV (reference sequence). The CDR3 has 13 residues.

This clonotype turned up a few times. The chain combines TRBV9 with TRBJ1-2; the D gene is possibly TRBD1 (6 bases). Trimming left V 0 bases short and J 3 bases short, with 9 bases between. This CDR3 region has 14 residues. Germline-derived CDR1 and CDR2 are SGDLS and YYNGEE. CDR3 nucleotides: TGTGCCAGCAGCGTAGAACAGGGCGACTATGGCTACACCTTC. Its translation: CASSVEQGDYGYTF.

There are a few counts of this clonotype. V usage is TRBV20-1 and J usage is TRBJ2-1; a weak D match, TRBD2 (5 bases). CDR3 length: 14 residues. V shed 2 bases and J shed 5 bases, with 13 bases lying between them. Germline V lookup: CDR1 DFQATT, CDR2 SNEGSKA (reference sequence). The DNA of the CDR3 is TGCAGTGCTAGATCCCCGCCCGGGGACAATGAGCAGTTCTTC. Translation gives CSARSPPGDNEQFF.

This clonotype has just a few counts. A junction end diverges from the germline sequence, so it may reflect a read error. This sequence joins TRBV7-7 and TRBJ2-3; D could derive from TRBD1 or TRBD2 (5 bases each). This CDR3 has 15 amino acids. Germline V gives CDR1 SSHAT, CDR2 FNYEAQ (reference sequence). The CDR3 DNA reads as TGTGCTAGCAGCTTACGGGACGGAAGCACAGATACGCAGTATTTT. Translating gives CASSLRDGSTDTQYF.

The CDR3 nucleotides read TGCAGGCTTATAGCGGGAGAGTACGAGCAGTACTTC. It codes for CRLIAGEYEQYF. The rearrangement links TRBV20-1 to TRBJ2-7; 9 bases are a match to TRBD2. Germline V lookup: CDR1 DFQATT, CDR2 SNEGSKA (reference sequence). The CDR3 has 12 amino acids.

The rearrangement joins TRBV12-3 or TRBV12-4 to TRBJ2-4, with a weak D call TRBD1 (6 bases). The CDR3 is 13 amino acids. With 6 bases removed from V and 1 base from J, the gap between germline ends came to 7 bases. The CDR3 protein is CASRTGAKNIQYF. In DNA, the CDR3 is TGTGCCAGCAGAACAGGGGCCAAAAACATTCAGTACTTC.

This clonotype was detected only once. V and J are TRBV6-2 or TRBV6-3 and TRBJ2-7; D might be TRBD2 (5 bases). The germline V and J ends were trimmed by 0 bases and 3 bases, with 9 bases remaining between them. The V gene's germline CDR1 is MNHEY and CDR2 SVGEGT. This CDR3 comprises 14 residues. CDR3 DNA sequence: TGTGCCAGCAGTTACTCTGAGGGAAACTACGAGCAGTACTTC. Translating gives CASSYSEGNYEQYF.

The V call is TRBV25-1, the J call TRBJ2-7; TRBD2 agrees at 7 bases. The germline V gene has CDR1 MGHDK and CDR2 SYGVNS. This CDR3 contains 14 residues. Trimming removed 4 bases from V and 6 bases from J; junction bases left unmatched: 9. For the CDR3, the DNA is TGTGCCAGCAGTGGTGGGGGGAGGGCCCGCGAGCAGTACTTC. As protein: CASSGGGRAREQYF.

This clonotype was seen more than once but under ten times. The chain recombines TRBV7-2 with TRBJ2-7; 8 bases map to TRBD2. The CDR3 is 15 residues long. Germline values: CDR1 SGHTA, CDR2 FQGNSA. After removal of 4 bases from V and 3 bases from J, the junction contained 8 bases not matched to a gene. The CDR3 region has the DNA TGTGCCAGCAGCTCGCCCCCCAGCGGGAGCTACGAGCAGTACTTC. Protein product: CASSSPPSGSYEQYF.

The chain is built from TRBV28 and TRBJ2-1; 7 positions match TRBD2. This CDR3 is built from 18 residues. Trimming removed 3 bases from V and 0 bases from J; junction bases left unmatched: 11. CDR1 MDHEN and CDR2 SYDVKM come from the germline V gene. CDR3 amino acids: CASSLPLTSVYSYNEQFF. The CDR3 DNA follows: TGTGCCAGCAGTTTGCCTCTTACTAGCGTCTACTCCTACAATGAGCAGTTCTTC. Variable domain in full (rest from reference TRBV28 and TRBJ2-1): DVKVTQSSRYLVKRTGEKVFLECVQDMDHENMFWYRQDPGLGLRLIYFSYDVKMKEKGDIPEGYSVSREKKERFSLILESASTNQTSMYLCASSLPLTSVYSYNEQFFGPGTRLTVL.

This clonotype was recorded a few times. This chain links TRBV24-1 with TRBJ2-1, with TRBD2 matching over 9 bases. Trimming removed 1 base from V and 8 bases from J; junction bases left unmatched: 8. Germline lookup yields CDR1 KGHDR and CDR2 SFDVKD. The CDR3 is 16 residues long. This CDR3 reads CATSDFGLAGIDEQFF. The DNA for the CDR3 is TGTGCCACCAGTGATTTCGGGCTAGCGGGAATAGATGAGCAGTTCTTC.

The CDR3 bases are TGTGCCACCAGCAGAGATTTGGGCCCCCTCGAGCAGTACTTC. This translates into CATSRDLGPLEQYF. The genes are TRBV15 and TRBJ2-7; no firm D call. V was trimmed by 0 bases and J by 6 bases, leaving 12 bases between them. CDR1 is LNHNV and CDR2 is YYDKDF in the germline V gene (reference sequence). The CDR3 has 14 amino acids.

This CDR3 is CASSFRVFGQRDSPLHF. The DNA of the CDR3 is TGTGCCAGCAGTTTTCGGGTCTTTGGCCAAAGGGATTCACCCCTCCACTTT. The chain is built from TRBV12-3 or TRBV12-4 and TRBJ1-6; D uncertain. The CDR3 has 17 amino acids. Trimming stripped 3 bases from V and 8 bases from J, with 20 bases between.

The table lists this clonotype with a few counts. The rearrangement uses TRBV12-3 or TRBV12-4 and TRBJ2-4; D uncertain. The DNA end is a closer match to TRBJ2-7, so the J assignment may be wrong. The CDR3 totals 12 residues. The CDR3 is CASSFAPPEQYF. The CDR3 nucleotides read TGTGCCAGCAGTTTTGCCCCTCCCGAGCAGTACTTC.

This clonotype was counted ten times or more. The J gene is TRBJ2-7, the V gene TRBV5-6; D gene unclear. Per germline, CDR1 SGHDT and CDR2 YYEEEE. V was clipped by 4 bases and J by 2 bases, with 4 bases between them. This CDR3 is built from 11 residues. The CDR3 is CASSRTYEQYF. The DNA of the CDR3 is TGTGCCAGCAGCAGGACCTACGAGCAGTACTTC.

The V and J genes are TRBV24-1 and TRBJ2-5; 7 nucleotides match TRBD2. Germline trimming cut 7 bases from V and 5 bases from J; bases unmatched to any gene: 6. The CDR3 length is 13 residues. Germline V gene sequence: CDR1 KGHDR, CDR2 SFDVKD. Here the CDR3 DNA reads TGTGCCACCAGACTTGCGGGAGAGGAGACCCAGTACTTC. It specifies CATRLAGEETQYF.

The chain uses TRBV6-2 or TRBV6-3 and TRBJ2-2, with D unresolved. The germline V gene has CDR1 MNHEY and CDR2 SVGEGT. The CDR3 loop spans 14 amino acids. The ends were cut back, 6 bases at V and 4 bases at J, with 12 bases in the middle. The CDR3 protein is CASRETGFTGELFF. The DNA of the CDR3 is TGTGCCAGCAGAGAAACGGGTTTCACCGGGGAGCTGTTTTTT.

The chain uses TRBV7-3 and TRBJ1-2; 7 bases are a match to TRBD1. The V segment lost 5 bases and the J segment 3 bases; nucleotides outside the gene matches: 6. The CDR3 contains 14 residues. Germline values: CDR1 SGHTA, CDR2 FQGTGA. CDR3 in DNA: TGTGCCAGCAGCGCCCTCGGGACAGACTATGGCTACACCTTC. Translation gives CASSALGTDYGYTF.

The V call is TRBV6-5, the J call TRBJ1-6; no reliable D call. The CDR3 spans 13 residues. Germline V gene lookup returns CDR1 MNHEY and CDR2 SVGAGI. V lost 2 bases to trimming and J lost 8 bases, with 7 bases between them. In nucleotides, the CDR3 is TGTGCCAGCAGTTACGACGGAGATTCACCCCTCCACTTT. Residues: CASSYDGDSPLHF.

The V and J genes are TRBV6-5 and TRBJ2-7, with D possibly TRBD1 on 5 matching bases. V was clipped by 9 bases and J by 0 bases, with 12 bases between them. Germline CDR1 and CDR2: MNHEY and SVGAGI. The CDR3 is 13 residues long. The CDR3: CARRWGRSYEQYF. The CDR3 coding sequence is TGTGCCAGGAGGTGGGGCCGCTCCTACGAGCAGTACTTC.